This TCR beta chain was recovered during a study of T-cell reconstitution after alpha-beta-depleted transplantation in children listed by TCRdb under 2016. For the wider study: T-cell immune reconstitution after TCRalphabeta/CD19-depleted allogeneic hematopoietic cell transplantation in children was quantitatively tracked in the study by means of TCR repertoire profiling.

In this sample, this clonotype turned up many times. Its recognized antigen is unknown. Base quality data are lacking; no much larger clone is found one base away. Taken from cysteine to phenylalanine, the CDR3 has 13 residues. Here the CDR3 DNA is all that survives: 39 bases in frame from base 1. V lost 4 bases and J lost 5 bases; the stretch between them is 13 bases long. In the germline V gene, CDR1 corresponds to SGHRS and CDR2 to YFSETQ. The library was obtained by PCR. Data came from an Illumina HiSeq 2500. TCR libraries were prepared with molecular barcoding, using unique molecular identifiers to normalize TCRbeta repertoire quantification. Starting from the raw public reads, TCRdb applied fastp trimming at Q25, assembled clones with MiXCR and retained in-frame beta chains. Every entry covers one CDR3 protein and lists the most common genes and DNA from its rows. In this sample the table shows around 600,000 distinct CDR3 sequences, 15% to 20% of which occur a single time. The ten top clones hold 0.8% to 1.1% of the sample.

The clonotype was recovered from a human donor who donated a stem cell graft to a child with acute myeloid leukemia. The sequences come from PBMCs from the stem cell graft donor, collected from the stem cell graft. The receptor chain draws on TRBV5-1 and TRBJ2-7; the D gene cannot be resolved beyond TRBD1 or TRBD2, each matching 6 bases. The DNA reads TGCGCCAGCAGCACCGGGGGCCGAAACGAGCAGTACTTC. Its coded protein is CASSTGGRNEQYF.